A single TCR beta chain is shown here with its context. The germline gives CDR1 SGHVS, CDR2 FQNEAQ. The CDR3 consists of 15 residues. Trimming removed 6 bases from V and 3 bases from J; junction bases left unmatched: 7. This entry is derived from a study of blood T cell repertoires in COVID-19. Study-level background: Italy, Spain and the United States were the sources of the convalescent and acute COVID-19 samples.

Libraries were prepared by immunoSEQ multiplex PCR; TCRdb keeps only in-frame clonotypes and omits some of them. In the table there are about 430,000 clones, 70% to 90% of which are singletons. This clonotype was obtained from a woman aged 25 to 45 with acute COVID-19. The sample comprised PBMCs or T cells enriched from blood (not recorded which). The genes are TRBV7-8 and TRBJ2-2, with 7 nucleotides matching TRBD2. CDR3: CASRVTGGYTGELFF. The CDR3 coding sequence is TGTGCCAGCAGAGTGACCGGGGGGTACACCGGGGAGCTGTTTTTT.